Reported below is one T cell receptor (beta chain). The germline V gene encodes CDR1 LNHNV and CDR2 YYDKDF (reference sequence). V lost 0 bases, J lost 6 bases, and 5 bases stayed unmatched. The CDR3 contains 17 residues. TCRdb used MiXCR to reprocess the 5' RACE reads, holding one entry per CDR3 protein. The sample carries fewer than 700,000 distinct CDR3 sequences, about 20% recorded once. This sample was included in a study of T-cell memory formation after mild COVID-19. The sequenced sample consisted of PBMCs or a T cell subset sorted from them (not recorded which). The source of this sequence is an adult woman who had mild COVID-19 (a few samples of this study predate the infection). Cell type and time point are not known. V gene TRBV15 combines with J gene TRBJ2-1; TRBD2 aligns across 13 bases. CDR3: CATSRDQLAGGLNEQFF. In nucleotides, the CDR3 is TGTGCCACCAGCAGAGACCAACTAGCGGGGGGGCTCAATGAGCAGTTCTTC.